This T cell receptor (beta chain) derives from a study of blood T cell repertoires in COVID-19. Sequencing was performed with immunoSEQ multiplex PCR; in TCRdb, only in-frame clones are kept and a portion is missing. The repertoire has 45,000 to 65,000 clones, just under 80% of them found once; the top ten carry around 25%. Germline V gives CDR1 SGHNT, CDR2 YENEEA. Trimming stripped 4 bases from V and 0 bases from J, with 13 bases between. The CDR3 extends over 15 amino acids. The sample taken for sequencing was peripheral blood. This receptor was taken from a human donor in a cohort sampled during active COVID-19. This chain connects TRBV11-3 to TRBJ2-7, with TRBD1 as a possible D gene (6 bases). CDR3 sequence: CASSSRGRSSYEQYF. CDR3 bases: TGTGCCAGCAGCTCCAGGGGCCGGAGCTCCTACGAGCAGTACTTC. Supplemented by reference TRBV11-3 and TRBJ2-7, the full variable domain reads EAGVVQSPRYKIIEKKQPVAFWCNPISGHNTLYWYLQNLGQGPELLIRYENEEAVDDSQLPKDRFSAERLKGVDSTLKIQPAELGDSAVYLCASSSRGRSSYEQYFGPGTRLTVT.